The clone carrying this T cell receptor beta chain was recorded many times. Its cognate antigen is unknown. These data come from a study of response to subunit inactivated influenza vaccine. Study results and limitations: There was a suggestion from the authors that each seasonal influenza vaccination recruits few new T cells.

TCRdb recomputed calls from the RT-PCR reads with MiXCR, one row per CDR3 protein. The data hold about half a million distinct CDR3 sequences, with 6% to 9% observed a single time. Per the germline V gene, CDR1 is ENHRY and CDR2 is SYGVKD. With 6 bases removed from V and 2 bases from J, the gap between germline ends came to 14 bases. The CDR3 covers 14 residues. Sequenced here: PBMCs from blood, sampled about 24 months after vaccination. The sequence was obtained from a man between 50 and 75 years old who received an inactivated influenza vaccine. The chain uses TRBV10-3 and TRBJ2-7, with D tentatively TRBD1 or TRBD2 (5 bases each). CDR3 sequence reads: CAISTGTRTYEQYF. For the CDR3, the DNA is TGTGCCATCAGCACCGGGACGCGTACCTACGAGCAGTACTTC.